The count of the clone carrying this TCR beta chain is one. Its matching antigen is unknown. The data originate from a study of T cells in tumors after PD-1 blockade. Study background: Treatment was either pembrolizumab 200 mg every 3 weeks or cemiplimab 350 mg every 2 weeks. Daily vismodegib 150 mg continued in a subset of anti-PD-1-treated patients. Peripheral blood samples averaged about 33,000 unique clonotypes and about 120,000 templates. Study-level results: Some novel exhausted tumor clones appeared in pre-treatment blood, suggesting peripheral recruitment.

Some clones are missing from TCRdb's copy, which holds only in-frame ones; the method was immunoSEQ multiplex PCR. The data show some 66,000 clones, around 72% seen once. Germline loops: CDR1 MNHEY, CDR2 SVGAGI. The V end lost 4 bases, the J end lost 7 bases, and 11 bases lay between the germline ends. The CDR3 runs 14 residues. The receptor was derived from a human donor with basal cell carcinoma. The sequencing here drew on PBMCs, taken after anti-PD-1 treatment. J is TRBJ1-6 and V is TRBV6-5; D is possibly TRBD1 (5 bases). The CDR3 loop is CASSSGGDNSPLHF. The DNA for the CDR3 is TGTGCCAGCAGTTCGGGGGGTGACAATTCACCCCTCCACTTT.